The clone carrying this T cell receptor beta chain was seen a handful of times. In the original analysis: Amplification of reference gene primers was used by the study to estimate nucleated cell counts. Profiled with immunoSEQ multiplex PCR; TCRdb holds only in-frame clones, not every one. V, J and clone size are those of that table, while D and trimming were read from the DNA. The table records roughly 40,000 clones, over 65% of them present only once. The CDR3 extends over 15 amino acids. The germline CDR1 and CDR2 sequences are MGHRA and YSYEKL. Trimming pared 1 base from V and 4 bases from J, leaving 13 bases between. The sample belongs to a study of blood T cell repertoires in COVID-19. Study at large: There were acute and convalescent COVID-19 samples, and they came from the United States, Italy and Spain. From T cells, B-cell-depleted T cells, or PBMCs came the material, which was cDNA or gDNA.

Sequenced: peripheral blood. This receptor was taken from a man aged 80 or over with acute or convalescent COVID-19. This rearrangement joins TRBV4-1 to TRBJ2-5; perhaps TRBD1 as D (6 bases). CDR3 sequence reads: CASSQVGARTETQYF. For the CDR3, the DNA is TGCGCCAGCAGCCAAGTGGGGGCTCGGACAGAGACCCAGTACTTC.